This passage covers 20 T cell receptor beta chains from one sample sequenced in a study of shared clonotypes between healthy human individuals. Assay used: immunoSEQ multiplex PCR; TCRdb lists only in-frame clones, some missing. The table shows about 1.5 million clones, with approximately 98% occurring only once. Material for sequencing was naive CD4+ T cells sorted from blood. Subset in this sample: CD45RA+ positively selected. The receptors derive from a man aged 25 to 40 in good health.

This clone has just one count. The rearrangement joins TRBV28 to TRBJ2-3; 7 bases line up with TRBD2. CDR1 is MDHEN, CDR2 SYDVKM, per germline. The V and J ends lost 7 bases and 7 bases, in that order; junction bases with no gene match: 14. The CDR3 spans 15 residues. In nucleotides, the CDR3 is TGTGCCAGCACCCATTTTCGGGGAGGGCCTTATACGCAGTATTTT. Translated: CASTHFRGGPYTQYF.

This sequence joins TRBV5-1 and TRBJ2-7, with D unclear. CDR3 length equals 14 residues. CDR1 and CDR2 (germline): SGHRS, YFSETQ. V lost 0 bases and J 3 bases, leaving 10 bases between the germline ends. DNA for the CDR3: TGCGCCAGCAGCTTGGGTACCAGAAACTACGAGCAGTACTTC. Its protein is CASSLGTRNYEQYF.

V usage is TRBV6-4 and J usage is TRBJ1-1; D call uncertain. Germline lookup yields CDR1 MRHNA and CDR2 SNTAGT. The CDR3 is 13 amino acids. The V and J ends lost 6 bases and 0 bases respectively, with 8 bases between them. CDR3 sequence: CASSIKVNTEAFF. The DNA for the CDR3 is TGTGCCAGCAGCATTAAGGTGAACACTGAAGCTTTCTTT.

The chain joins TRBV25-1 to TRBJ1-1; D is perhaps TRBD1 (5 bases). Germline CDR1 and CDR2: MGHDK and SYGVNS. CDR3 length: 11 residues. The ends were cut back, 6 bases at V and 7 bases at J, with 9 bases in the middle. The CDR3 DNA sequence: TGTGCCAGCAGGGGACTAGATGAAGCTTTCTTT. This sequence encodes CASRGLDEAFF.

The genes are TRBV9 and TRBJ2-1; D possibly corresponds to TRBD1 (5 bases). The CDR3 covers 15 residues. Trimming removed 0 bases from V and 2 bases from J, with 9 bases in between. Germline CDR1 is SGDLS and CDR2 is YYNGEE. Here the CDR3 DNA reads TGTGCCAGCAGCGTAGAGGGGTGGGCCTACAATGAGCAGTTCTTC. Protein: CASSVEGWAYNEQFF.

The chain has TRBV29-1 and TRBJ2-5; 10 nucleotides line up with TRBD2. Per germline, CDR1 SQVTM and CDR2 ANQGSEA. The length of the CDR3 is 15 residues. V lost 4 bases to trimming and J lost 2 bases; unmatched junction nucleotides: 7. In DNA, the CDR3 is TGCAGCGTTGCGGAAGCGGGAGGGCCGCAAGAGACCCAGTACTTC. Its protein product is CSVAEAGGPQETQYF.

The J gene is TRBJ1-5, the V gene TRBV19, with D perhaps TRBD1 (6 bases). Trimming removed 5 bases from V and 4 bases from J, with 21 bases in between. The CDR3 has 17 amino acids. From germline, CDR1 is LNHDA and CDR2 SQIVND (reference sequence). CDR3 in DNA: TGTGCCAGTAGTCTTAGGAGCCTTTTACAGGGTAATCAGCCCCAGCATTTT. Amino acid sequence: CASSLRSLLQGNQPQHF.

The CDR3 nucleotides are TGTGCCAGTAGTATAGACACTTCCGGATACGAGCAGTACTTC. Translated, it gives CASSIDTSGYEQYF. V is TRBV19 and J is TRBJ2-7; D is undetermined. In germline, CDR1 is LNHDA, CDR2 SQIVND (reference sequence). CDR3 length: 14 amino acids. The V and J ends lost 0 bases and 4 bases respectively, with 10 bases between them.

This chain joins TRBV18 and TRBJ2-1; unclear D gene. The V end lost 2 bases, the J end lost 6 bases, and 5 bases lay between the germline ends. In germline, CDR1 is KGHSH, CDR2 LQKENI. This CDR3 spans 12 amino acids. The chain's CDR3 is CASSPETNEQFF. CDR3 DNA sequence: TGTGCCAGCTCACCAGAAACCAATGAGCAGTTCTTC.

V and J are TRBV29-1 and TRBJ2-3, with D possibly matching TRBD1 (6 bases). Trimming pared 2 bases from V and 2 bases from J, leaving 14 bases between. Germline V gives CDR1 SQVTM, CDR2 ANQGSEA. The CDR3 sequence is 15 residues long. The CDR3 is CSVERGPGDTDTQYF. The CDR3 coding sequence is TGCAGCGTTGAAAGGGGCCCAGGGGACACAGATACGCAGTATTTT.

This clone was counted once. CDR3 in amino acids: CASSSLAGVSSYEQYF. The DNA of the CDR3 is TGCGCCAGCAGCTCTCTAGCGGGAGTAAGCTCCTACGAGCAGTACTTC. The V gene is TRBV5-1, the J gene TRBJ2-7; 10 bases are shared with TRBD2. The germline V gene encodes CDR1 SGHRS and CDR2 YFSETQ. The CDR3 consists of 16 residues. The ends lost 3 bases at V and 0 bases at J; junction bases unmatched: 6.

The chain carries TRBV5-1 and TRBJ2-1; 10 bases align to TRBD2. Losses at the gene ends were 5 bases for V and 8 bases for J; bases not matched to a gene: 13. The germline CDR1 and CDR2 sequences are SGHRS and YFSETQ. This CDR3 is built from 16 residues. CDR3 nucleotide sequence: TGCGCCAGCAGACGTGGACTAGCGGAGCTTGGGGATGAGCAGTTCTTC. Translated: CASRRGLAELGDEQFF.

V and J are TRBV4-3 and TRBJ2-3; weak D call: TRBD2 (6 bases). The length of the CDR3 is 14 residues. Germline V gene sequence: CDR1 LGHNA, CDR2 YSLEER. V was pared by 1 base and J by 5 bases, with 10 bases between. In DNA, the CDR3 is TGCGCCAGCAGCCAAGCCGGGGGAGGAGATACGCAGTATTTT. This codes for CASSQAGGGDTQYF.

The J gene is TRBJ1-4, the V gene TRBV14; 8 positions agree with TRBD1. Per the germline V gene, CDR1 is SGHDN and CDR2 is FVKESK. V trimming: 2 bases; J trimming: 5 bases; junction bases outside the gene matches: 7. This CDR3 region has 16 residues. CDR3 region: CASSQRTGSHNEKLFF. CDR3 DNA: TGTGCCAGCAGCCAACGGACAGGGTCACACAATGAAAAACTGTTTTTT.

The V gene is TRBV7-9, the J gene TRBJ2-5; possible D gene TRBD2, 6 bases. Looked up from germline, CDR1 is SEHNR and CDR2 is FQNEAQ (reference sequence). The CDR3 runs 16 residues. V lost 5 bases and J 5 bases, leaving 21 bases between the germline ends. For the CDR3, the DNA is TGTGCCAGCAGCCCCGCGGGACTCCCCAAGGCGGAGACCCAGTACTTC. This sequence encodes CASSPAGLPKAETQYF.

The chain uses TRBV10-3 and TRBJ1-5; 9 nucleotides align to TRBD1. After removal of 4 bases from V and 6 bases from J, the junction contained 7 bases not matched to a gene. This CDR3 spans 15 amino acids. The V gene's germline CDR1 is ENHRY and CDR2 SYGVKD. In DNA, the CDR3 is TGTGCCATCAGTGTGGGGACAGGGCTTGGTCAGCCCCAGCATTTT. Amino acid sequence: CAISVGTGLGQPQHF.

The rearrangement links TRBV5-1 to TRBJ2-1; possibly TRBD1 or TRBD2 for D (5 bases each). The V and J ends lost 3 bases and 5 bases respectively, with 9 bases between them. This CDR3 region has 13 residues. Germline values: CDR1 SGHRS, CDR2 YFSETQ. The CDR3 loop reads CASSYGTHNEQFF. As DNA, the CDR3 is TGCGCCAGCAGCTACGGGACCCACAATGAGCAGTTCTTC.

V and J are TRBV5-1 and TRBJ2-3; a possible D gene is TRBD2 (5 bases). Germline V lookup: CDR1 SGHRS, CDR2 YFSETQ. The CDR3 length is 15 residues. Trimming took off 4 bases at V and 3 bases at J, with 15 bases between the two ends. The CDR3 region is CASSLQVGGTDTQYF. Written as DNA, the CDR3 is TGCGCCAGCAGCCTACAAGTCGGAGGTACAGATACGCAGTATTTT.

This rearrangement joins TRBV21-1 to TRBJ2-7; the DNA was not compared with TRBD1, the D call given in the table. TRBV21-1 corresponds to a pseudogene. The CDR3 runs 15 residues. CDR3 DNA sequence: TGTGCCAGCAGCAATAGAACGACAGGAGGAGAAGAGCAGTACTTC. Its translation is CASSNRTTGGEEQYF.

The CDR3 DNA sequence: TGTGCCAGCAGTTTAGCAGGGTATAGGCAGTTCTTC. It encodes CASSLAGYRQFF. The chain has TRBV27 and TRBJ2-1; TRBD1 might be the D (5 bases). Between the trimmed V and J ends, which lost 2 bases and 12 bases, there was a span of 11 bases. The CDR3 totals 12 residues. Germline V lookup: CDR1 MNHEY, CDR2 SMNVEV (reference sequence).